Given below is one T cell receptor (beta chain) in context. Its antigen remains unidentified. Other DNA sequences from this sample encode an identical CDR3 as well. The entirety of the isolated RNA underwent reverse transcription, so expressed TCRB transcripts were sequenced. Produced via immunoSEQ multiplex PCR; TCRdb's table is partial and in-frame only. This table has approximately 730,000 clones, over 10% appearing once. The V gene end was trimmed by 5 bases and the J gene end by 0 bases; junction bases not matched to a gene: 2. This CDR3 has 15 residues. Germline V CDR1 and CDR2: SNHLY, FYNNEI. The record originates from a study of beta chain features in type 1 diabetes. The wider study: All samples together contributed around 100,000,000 sorted cells for examination.

Study findings and constraints: Moderate but significant shortening of TCRB CDR3s was recorded in all four CD4+ subsets from Type 1 diabetes patients.

This clonotype originated in a man aged 18 to 29 with type 1 diabetes. The chain has TRBV2 and TRBJ2-2; 8 positions match TRBD1. The sequencing input was naive CD4+ T cells from blood. The CDR3 region has the DNA TGTGCCAGCAGTCGACAGGGGCCGAACACCGGGGAGCTGTTTTTT. Protein: CASSRQGPNTGELFF.